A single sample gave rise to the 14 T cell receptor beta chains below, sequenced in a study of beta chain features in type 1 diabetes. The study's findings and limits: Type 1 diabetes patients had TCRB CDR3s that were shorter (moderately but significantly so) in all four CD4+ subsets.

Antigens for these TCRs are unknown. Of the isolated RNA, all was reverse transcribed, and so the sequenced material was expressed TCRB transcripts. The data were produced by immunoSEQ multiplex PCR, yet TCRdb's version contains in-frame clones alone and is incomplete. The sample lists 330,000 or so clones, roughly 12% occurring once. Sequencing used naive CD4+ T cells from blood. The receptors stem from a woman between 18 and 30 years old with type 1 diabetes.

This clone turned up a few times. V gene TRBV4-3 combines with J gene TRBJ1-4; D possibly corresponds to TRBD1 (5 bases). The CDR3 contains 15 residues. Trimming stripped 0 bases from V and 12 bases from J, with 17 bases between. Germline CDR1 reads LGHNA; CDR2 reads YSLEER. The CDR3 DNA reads TGCGCCAGCAGCCAAGAACCGGACGGATTAGGGGAACTGTTTTTT. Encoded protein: CASSQEPDGLGELFF.

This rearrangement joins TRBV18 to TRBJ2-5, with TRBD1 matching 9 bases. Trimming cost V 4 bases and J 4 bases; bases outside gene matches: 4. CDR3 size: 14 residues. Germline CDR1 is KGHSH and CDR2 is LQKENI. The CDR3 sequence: CASSLGTGRETQYF. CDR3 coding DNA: TGTGCCAGCTCACTTGGGACAGGGCGAGAGACCCAGTACTTC.

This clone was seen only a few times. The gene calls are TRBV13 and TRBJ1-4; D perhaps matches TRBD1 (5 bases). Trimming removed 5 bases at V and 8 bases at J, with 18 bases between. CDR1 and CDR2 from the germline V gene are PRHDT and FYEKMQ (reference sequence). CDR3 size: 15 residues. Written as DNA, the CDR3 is TGTGCCAGCAGCCAAGCCGGGACTCGATGGGAAAAACTGTTTTTT. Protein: CASSQAGTRWEKLFF.

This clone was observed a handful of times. DNA of the CDR3: TGTGCCAGCAGTGCGCCCATACCTCCGGGAAACACCATATATTTT. It yields the protein CASSAPIPPGNTIYF. The chain is built from TRBV7-9 and TRBJ1-3; D gene ambiguous. This CDR3 is 15 amino acids long. CDR1 is SEHNR, CDR2 FQNEAQ, per germline (reference sequence). V lost 6 bases, J lost 4 bases, and 16 bases lay in between.

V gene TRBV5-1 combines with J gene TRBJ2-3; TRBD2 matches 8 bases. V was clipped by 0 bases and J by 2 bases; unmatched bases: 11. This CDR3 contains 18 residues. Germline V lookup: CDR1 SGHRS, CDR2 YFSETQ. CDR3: CASSLAPYGSGITDTQYF. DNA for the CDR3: TGCGCCAGCAGCTTGGCCCCTTATGGTAGCGGGATCACAGATACGCAGTATTTT.

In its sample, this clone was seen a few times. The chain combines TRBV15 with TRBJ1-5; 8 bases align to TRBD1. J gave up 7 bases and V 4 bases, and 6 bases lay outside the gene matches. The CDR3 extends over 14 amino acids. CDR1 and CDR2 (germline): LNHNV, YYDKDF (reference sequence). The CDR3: CATSTGGSLQPQHF. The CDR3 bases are TGTGCCACCAGCACAGGGGGCTCCTTGCAGCCCCAGCATTTT.

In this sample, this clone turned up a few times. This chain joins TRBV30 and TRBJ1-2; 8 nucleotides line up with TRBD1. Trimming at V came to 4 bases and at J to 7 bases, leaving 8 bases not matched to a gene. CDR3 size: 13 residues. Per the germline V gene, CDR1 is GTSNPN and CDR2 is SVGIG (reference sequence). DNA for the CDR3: TGTGCCTGGACCCCCGGGACAGGTTCTGGCTACACCTTC. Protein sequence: CAWTPGTGSGYTF.

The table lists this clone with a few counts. Written as DNA, the CDR3 is TGTGCCCACGTGCTTGACGGCGGGCCCAATGAGCAGTTCTTC. It encodes CAHVLDGGPNEQFF. The V gene is TRBV30, the J gene TRBJ2-1; a possible D gene is TRBD2 (5 bases). This CDR3 has 14 residues. Per the germline V gene, CDR1 is GTSNPN and CDR2 is SVGIG (reference sequence). V shed 8 bases and J shed 6 bases, with 20 bases lying between them.

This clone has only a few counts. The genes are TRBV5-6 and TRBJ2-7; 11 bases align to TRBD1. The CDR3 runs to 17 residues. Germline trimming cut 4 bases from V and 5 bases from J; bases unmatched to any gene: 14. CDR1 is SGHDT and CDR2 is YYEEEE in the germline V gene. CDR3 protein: CASSETGTGGIYDEQYF. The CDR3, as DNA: TGTGCCAGCAGCGAAACCGGGACAGGGGGGATTTACGACGAGCAGTACTTC.

CDR3 region: CASSSSGTGHGYTF. The DNA of the CDR3 is TGTGCCAGCAGCTCATCCGGGACAGGGCATGGCTACACCTTC. The chain combines TRBV7-9 with TRBJ1-2; the match to TRBD1 covers 9 bases. The germline V gene has CDR1 SEHNR and CDR2 FQNEAQ (reference sequence). CDR3 length: 14 amino acids. The V gene end was trimmed by 4 bases and the J gene end by 6 bases; junction bases not matched to a gene: 6.

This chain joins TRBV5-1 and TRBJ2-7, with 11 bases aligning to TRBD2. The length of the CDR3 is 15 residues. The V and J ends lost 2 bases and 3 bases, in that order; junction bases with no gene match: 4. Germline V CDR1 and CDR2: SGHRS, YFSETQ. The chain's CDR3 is CASSFLLAGDYEQYF. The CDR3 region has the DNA TGCGCCAGCAGCTTCCTACTAGCGGGGGACTACGAGCAGTACTTC. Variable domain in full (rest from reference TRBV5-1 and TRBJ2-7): KAGVTQTPRYLIKTRGQQVTLSCSPISGHRSVSWYQQTPGQGLQFLFEYFSETQRNKGNFPGRFSGRQFSNSRSEMNVSTLELGDSALYLCASSFLLAGDYEQYFGPGTRLTVT.

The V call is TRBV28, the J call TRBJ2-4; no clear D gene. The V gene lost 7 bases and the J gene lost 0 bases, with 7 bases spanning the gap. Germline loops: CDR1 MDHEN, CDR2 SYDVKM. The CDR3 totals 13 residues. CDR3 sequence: CASTTVAKNIQYF. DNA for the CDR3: TGTGCCAGCACCACGGTAGCCAAAAACATTCAGTACTTC.

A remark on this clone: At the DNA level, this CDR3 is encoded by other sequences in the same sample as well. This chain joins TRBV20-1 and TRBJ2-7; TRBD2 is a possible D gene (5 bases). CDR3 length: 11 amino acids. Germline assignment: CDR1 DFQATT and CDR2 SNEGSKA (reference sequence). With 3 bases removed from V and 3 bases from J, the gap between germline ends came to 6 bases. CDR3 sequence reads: CSARRVYEQYF. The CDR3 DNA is TGCAGTGCTAGGCGGGTCTACGAGCAGTACTTC.

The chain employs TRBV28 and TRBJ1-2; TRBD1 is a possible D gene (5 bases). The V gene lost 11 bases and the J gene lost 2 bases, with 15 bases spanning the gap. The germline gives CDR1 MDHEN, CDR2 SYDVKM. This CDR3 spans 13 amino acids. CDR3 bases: TGTGCCGGGGGGAACAGGTGGAACTATGGCTACACCTTC. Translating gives CAGGNRWNYGYTF.